A single sample gave rise to the 22 T cell receptor beta chains below, sequenced in a study of a mutant IDH1 vaccine in newly diagnosed glioma. Time point noted: week 35, safety follow-up. It was 300 ug of mutant IDH1 20-mer peptide that made up each vaccine dose, given with topical imiquimod. Antigens of these TCRs are unknown. The method was immunoSEQ multiplex PCR; TCRdb's version includes in-frame clones alone and lacks a portion of them. The repertoire holds about 33,000 clones, with roughly four fifths as singletons. The material sequenced was PBMCs, taken from a glioma patient whose treatment included an IDH1 peptide vaccine. The receptors were sampled from a woman aged 18-35 years with glioma.

This clone has only one observation. The V call is TRBV5-1, the J call TRBJ2-1; 15 nucleotides line up with TRBD2. Per the germline V gene, CDR1 is SGHRS and CDR2 is YFSETQ. This CDR3 region has 20 residues. V trimming: 0 bases; J trimming: 5 bases; junction bases outside the gene matches: 12. CDR3 sequence reads: CASSLEMPTGTSGRNNEQFF. CDR3 DNA sequence: TGCGCCAGCAGCTTGGAAATGCCTACCGGGACTAGCGGGAGGAACAATGAGCAGTTCTTC.

The chain joins TRBV5-6 to TRBJ2-1; TRBD2 agrees at 11 bases. There are 15 residues in the CDR3. V was clipped by 0 bases and J by 6 bases; unmatched bases: 2. The germline V gene has CDR1 SGHDT and CDR2 YYEEEE. The CDR3 nucleotides are TGTGCCAGCAGCTTGGGACTAGCGGGAATCAATGAGCAGTTCTTC. Its translation is CASSLGLAGINEQFF.

A single count supports this clone. The rearrangement joins TRBV7-9 to TRBJ2-3; D not resolved. Deletions cut 3 bases from V and 2 bases from J, with 9 bases between. Germline assignment: CDR1 SEHNR and CDR2 FQNEAQ (reference sequence). This CDR3 is 14 amino acids long. CDR3 nucleotide sequence: TGTGCCAGCAGCTTCTCCAAGAACACAGATACGCAGTATTTT. This encodes CASSFSKNTDTQYF.

The chain is built from TRBV12-5 and TRBJ1-1; D might be TRBD1 (6 bases). V was cut by 4 bases and J by 4 bases, with 16 bases left in between. The CDR3 loop spans 15 amino acids. The V gene's germline CDR1 is LGHNT and CDR2 FRNRAP. The CDR3 sequence: CASGWGLGGRTEAFF. The CDR3 nucleotides read TGTGCTAGTGGTTGGGGTTTAGGGGGTCGCACTGAAGCTTTCTTT.

The rearrangement links TRBV30 to TRBJ1-5; perhaps TRBD1 as D (5 bases). Deletions cut 0 bases from V and 1 base from J, with 10 bases between. The CDR3 has 15 amino acids. Germline V gene lookup returns CDR1 GTSNPN and CDR2 SVGIG (reference sequence). The CDR3 nucleotides read TGTGCCTGGAGTGTCGCAGGGACGAGCAATCAGCCCCAGCATTTT. Residues: CAWSVAGTSNQPQHF.

The rearrangement joins TRBV7-2 to TRBJ1-6; 8 bases match TRBD1. This CDR3 contains 16 residues. CDR1 is SGHTA and CDR2 is FQGNSA in the germline V gene. After removal of 3 bases from V and 8 bases from J, the junction contained 9 bases not matched to a gene. The CDR3 DNA reads TGTGCCAGCAGCTTGTTCGCCGGACAGGGATATTCACCCCTCCACTTT. Translated, it gives CASSLFAGQGYSPLHF. The full variable domain, completed using reference TRBV7-2 and TRBJ1-6, is GAGVSQSPSNKVTEKGKDVELRCDPISGHTALYWYRQSLGQGLEFLIYFQGNSAPDKSGLPSDRFSAERTGGSVSTLTIQRTQQEDSAVYLCASSLFAGQGYSPLHFGNGTRLTVT.

The chain carries TRBV6-5 and TRBJ1-2, with 7 bases lining up with TRBD1. Per germline, CDR1 MNHEY and CDR2 SVGAGI. CDR3 length: 15 residues. The junction had 9 bases not matched to a gene; V was cut back by 5 bases and J by 3 bases. CDR3 amino acids: CASSNAGQSYYGYTF. CDR3 DNA: TGTGCCAGCAGTAACGCGGGACAGTCCTACTATGGCTACACCTTC.

The rearrangement links TRBV4-1 to TRBJ1-5, with D perhaps matching TRBD1 (5 bases). With 4 bases removed from V and 7 bases from J, the gap between germline ends came to 23 bases. This CDR3 region has 17 residues. Germline V gene lookup returns CDR1 MGHRA and CDR2 YSYEKL. The CDR3 sequence: CASSPVVEGGVRQPQHF. The CDR3 bases are TGCGCCAGCAGCCCGGTAGTGGAGGGAGGGGTTCGGCAGCCCCAGCATTTT.

The chain carries TRBV18 and TRBJ2-7; 7 positions match TRBD2. Germline V gene data show CDR1 as KGHSH and CDR2 as LQKENI. V lost 0 bases, J lost 4 bases, and 6 bases stayed unmatched. The CDR3 totals 15 residues. The CDR3 reads CASSPPKGTKYEQYF. The CDR3 bases are TGTGCCAGCTCACCACCGAAAGGGACTAAGTACGAGCAGTACTTC.

The chain combines TRBV6-1 with TRBJ2-5; TRBD1 agrees at 7 bases. Germline loops: CDR1 MNHNS, CDR2 SASEGT. V shed 6 bases and J 4 bases; nucleotides not matched to a gene: 2. The CDR3 contains 12 residues. The CDR3 DNA follows: TGTGCCAGCAGGAAGGGGGCAGAGACCCAGTACTTC. Encoded protein: CASRKGAETQYF.

V and J are TRBV30 and TRBJ1-4, with 8 nucleotides matching TRBD1. After removal of 5 bases from V and 4 bases from J, the junction contained 3 bases not matched to a gene. The germline V gene encodes CDR1 GTSNPN and CDR2 SVGIG (reference sequence). The CDR3 has 13 residues. In DNA form, the CDR3 reads TGTGCCTGGCAGGACAGGGTTAATGAAAAACTGTTTTTT. Translating gives CAWQDRVNEKLFF.

This chain links TRBV5-4 with TRBJ2-7; the D is unclear. CDR1 and CDR2 (germline): SGHNT, YYREEE (reference sequence). The CDR3 totals 15 residues. V lost 2 bases, J lost 0 bases, and 12 bases lay in between. The CDR3 region is CASSLPGSVSYEQYF. The CDR3 nucleotides read TGTGCCAGCAGCTTACCCGGCTCAGTCTCCTACGAGCAGTACTTC. The entire variable domain, with the rest obtained from reference TRBV5-4 and TRBJ2-7, is as follows: ETGVTQSPTHLIKTRGQQVTLRCSSQSGHNTVSWYQQALGQGPQFIFQYYREEENGRGNFPPRFSGLQFPNYSSELNVNALELDDSALYLCASSLPGSVSYEQYFGPGTRLTVT.

The table lists this clone with a count of one. The rearrangement uses TRBV14 and TRBJ2-7; D possibly corresponds to TRBD1 (6 bases). Trimming shortened V by 5 bases and J by 3 bases, and 11 bases separated the two germline ends. Germline V gives CDR1 SGHDN, CDR2 FVKESK. The CDR3 sequence is 13 residues long. The CDR3 protein is CASSFGQNYEQYF. The CDR3 region has the DNA TGTGCCAGCAGCTTCGGACAGAACTACGAGCAGTACTTC.

This clone came up a few times. As DNA, the CDR3 is TGTGCCTGGAGACATCTTGGGGTTTGGGGAACAAAAGCTTTCTTT. As protein: CAWRHLGVWGTKAFF. The chain has TRBV30 and TRBJ1-1; D is undetermined. Trimming took 3 bases from V and 9 from J, leaving 23 bases between them. The CDR3 loop spans 15 amino acids. The germline V gene has CDR1 GTSNPN and CDR2 SVGIG (reference sequence). The full variable domain, with the rest looked up from reference TRBV30 and TRBJ1-1, is SQTIHQWPATLVQPVGSPLSLECTVEGTSNPNLYWYRQAAGRGLQLLFYSVGIGQISSEVPQNLSASRPQDRQFILSSKKLLLSDSGFYLCAWRHLGVWGTKAFFGQGTRLTVV.

The chain joins TRBV27 to TRBJ2-1, with D uncertain. V dropped 4 bases and J dropped 8 bases, with 15 bases sitting between them. The CDR3 spans 14 residues. The germline V gene has CDR1 MNHEY and CDR2 SMNVEV (reference sequence). The CDR3 DNA follows: TGTGCCAGCAGTTCAACGCCTAGGATCCATGAGCAGTTCTTC. Its protein is CASSSTPRIHEQFF.

The chain is built from TRBV5-1 and TRBJ2-5; the D gene is possibly TRBD1 (7 bases). The CDR3 extends over 14 amino acids. Germline loops: CDR1 SGHRS, CDR2 YFSETQ. The germline V and J ends were trimmed by 4 bases and 5 bases, with 15 bases remaining between them. The chain's CDR3 is CASSPGGLVETQYF. CDR3 DNA: TGCGCCAGCAGCCCAGGGGGGCTGGTGGAGACCCAGTACTTC. Full variable domain (rest looked up from reference TRBV5-1 and TRBJ2-5): KAGVTQTPRYLIKTRGQQVTLSCSPISGHRSVSWYQQTPGQGLQFLFEYFSETQRNKGNFPGRFSGRQFSNSRSEMNVSTLELGDSALYLCASSPGGLVETQYFGPGTRLLVL.

The CDR3 here is CASSPNYRNTEAFF. The CDR3 DNA reads TGTGCCAGCAGCCCAAACTACAGGAACACTGAAGCTTTCTTT. The gene calls are TRBV14 and TRBJ1-1; D remains unclear. Per the germline V gene, CDR1 is SGHDN and CDR2 is FVKESK. The CDR3 contains 14 residues. V was clipped by 4 bases and J by 1 base, with 10 bases between them.

The V gene is TRBV19, the J gene TRBJ2-2; 8 bases are shared with TRBD1. V dropped 9 bases and J dropped 6; count of bases not matched to a gene: 6. The CDR3 is made up of 13 amino acids. The germline V gene has CDR1 LNHDA and CDR2 SQIVND (reference sequence). The CDR3 nucleotides are TGTGCCAGCCACTTGACAGGGGCCGGGGAGCTGTTTTTT. Its protein is CASHLTGAGELFF.

Points on this clone: One junction end does not reproduce the germline sequence, and a read error may be involved. This chain links TRBV7-7 with TRBJ2-1; 8 bases are shared with TRBD2. Germline V lookup: CDR1 SSHAT, CDR2 FNYEAQ (reference sequence). The CDR3 is 18 amino acids. This CDR3 is CASSNDLAAGGTYNEQFF. For the CDR3, the DNA is TGTGCTAGCAGCAACGATCTAGCGGCGGGAGGAACCTACAATGAGCAGTTCTTC.

The gene calls are TRBV2 and TRBJ2-2; the D gene could be TRBD1 or TRBD2 (6 bases each). Germline-derived CDR1 and CDR2 are SNHLY and FYNNEI. The CDR3 is 15 residues long. Trimming took 4 bases from V and 7 from J, leaving 16 bases between them. This CDR3 is CASSAEGGRVGELFF. In DNA, the CDR3 is TGTGCCAGCAGTGCCGAGGGGGGTAGGGTCGGGGAGCTGTTTTTT.

This chain connects TRBV20-1 to TRBJ2-7; perhaps TRBD1 as D (7 bases). V was shortened by 7 bases and J by 4 bases, with 11 bases between the two germline ends. This CDR3 region has 11 residues. CDR1 and CDR2 from the germline V gene are DFQATT and SNEGSKA (reference sequence). The CDR3 DNA follows: TGCAGTGTGGAGGGGGCTTACGAGCAGTACTTC. Translated: CSVEGAYEQYF.

This rearrangement joins TRBV6-5 to TRBJ1-1, with 7 bases matching TRBD1. This CDR3 is built from 15 residues. The V and J ends lost 6 bases and 0 bases, in that order; junction bases with no gene match: 7. The germline CDR1 and CDR2 sequences are MNHEY and SVGAGI. CDR3 residues: CASSQTGIMNTEAFF. The CDR3 DNA follows: TGTGCCAGCAGCCAGACAGGGATCATGAACACTGAAGCTTTCTTT.